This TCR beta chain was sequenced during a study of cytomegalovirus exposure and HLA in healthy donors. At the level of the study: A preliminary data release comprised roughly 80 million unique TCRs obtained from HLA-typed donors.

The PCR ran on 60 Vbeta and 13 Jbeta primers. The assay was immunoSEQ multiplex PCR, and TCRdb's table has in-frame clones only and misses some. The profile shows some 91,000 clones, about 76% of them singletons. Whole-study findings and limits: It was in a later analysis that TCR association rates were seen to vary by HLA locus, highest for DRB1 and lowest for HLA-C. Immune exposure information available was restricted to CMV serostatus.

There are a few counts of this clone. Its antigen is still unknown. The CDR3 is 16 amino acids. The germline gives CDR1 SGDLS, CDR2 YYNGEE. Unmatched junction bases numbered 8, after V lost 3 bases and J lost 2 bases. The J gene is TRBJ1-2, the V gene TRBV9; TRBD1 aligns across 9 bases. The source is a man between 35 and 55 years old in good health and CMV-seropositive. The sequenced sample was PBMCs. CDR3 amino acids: CASSGDYGTGNYGYTF. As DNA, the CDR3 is TGTGCCAGCAGCGGAGATTACGGGACAGGGAACTATGGCTACACCTTC.